This T cell receptor (beta chain) was found in a study of T cell changes during pregnancy in multiple sclerosis. Trimming took 4 bases from V and 3 from J; bases not matched to a gene: 8. Germline V gene sequence: CDR1 LNHDA, CDR2 SQIVND (reference sequence). This CDR3 is 18 amino acids long. Sequenced by immunoSEQ multiplex PCR; TCRdb stores in-frame clones only, minus some. The sample consists of tens of thousands of clones, around nine tenths of them appearing once. The sequencing used CD4+ T cells from peripheral blood mononuclear cells, collected in the third trimester of pregnancy. The chain carries TRBV19 and TRBJ2-2; 13 bases are shared with TRBD2. The source is a female donor in good health, enrolled as a control in a pregnancy study. CDR3 in amino acids: CASSSSGLAGIYTGELFF. CDR3 sequence (DNA): TGTGCCAGTAGTAGCTCGGGACTAGCGGGGATTTACACCGGGGAGCTGTTTTTT. Complete variable domain (other parts from reference TRBV19 and TRBJ2-2): DGGITQSPKYLFRKEGQNVTLSCEQNLNHDAMYWYRQDPGQGLRLIYYSQIVNDFQKGDIAEGYSVSREKKESFPLTVTSAQKNPTAFYLCASSSSGLAGIYTGELFFGEGSRLTVL.